The rows below give T cell receptor beta chains drawn from one sample of a study of shared clonotypes between healthy human individuals. Sequenced by immunoSEQ multiplex PCR; TCRdb stores in-frame clones only, minus some. This table has around 1.9 million clones, 85% to 95% appearing once. What was sequenced was naive CD8+ T cells from PBMCs. These receptors were taken from a man between 18 and 29 years old in good health. Some clones in this sample may be carry-over from other donors' samples. The CDR3 runs from the conserved cysteine through the conserved F or W. Fields, in order: clone size, D gene, J gene, V gene, CDR3 protein, CDR3 DNA. D genes are given only for firm matches. Part of the rows lack a size; the others show once, few, many or a class for expanded clones.

>NA|TRBD1|TRBJ2-7|TRBV4-1
CASSQDGTGYEQYF
TGCGCCAGCAGCCAAGACGGGACAGGCTACGAGCAGTACTTC
>NA|NA|TRBJ2-7|TRBV7-2
CASSLRDTSSYEQYF
TGTGCCAGCAGCCTCCGGGACACCTCCTCCTACGAGCAGTACTTC
>NA|NA|TRBJ2-7|TRBV4-3
CASSQGTSHSSYEQYF
TGCGCCAGCAGCCAAGGGACATCCCACTCCTCCTACGAGCAGTACTTC
>NA|NA|TRBJ2-5|TRBV11-2
CASSIGHQLGETQYF
TGTGCCAGCAGCATTGGTCACCAGCTGGGAGAGACCCAGTACTTC
>NA|NA|TRBJ1-3|TRBV7-9
CALEDHSSGNTIYF
TGTGCCCTGGAGGACCATTCCTCTGGAAACACCATATATTTT
>NA|TRBD1|TRBJ1-2|TRBV28
CASRKTGSLSYGYTF
TGTGCCAGCAGGAAGACAGGGAGCCTCTCCTATGGCTACACCTTC
>NA|NA|TRBJ2-7|TRBV27
CASSFVAGAYEQYF
TGTGCCAGCAGTTTTGTAGCAGGCGCCTACGAGCAGTACTTC
>NA|NA|TRBJ1-3|TRBV28
CASSFSGTNSGNTIYF
TGTGCCAGCAGTTTCTCAGGGACCAACTCTGGAAACACCATATATTTT
>NA|NA|TRBJ2-7|TRBV7-9
CASSPSMDYEQYF
TGTGCCAGCAGCCCCTCGATGGACTACGAGCAGTACTTC
>NA|TRBD2|TRBJ2-7|TRBV9
CASSVDGLAGDEQYF
TGTGCCAGCAGCGTAGATGGACTAGCGGGAGACGAGCAGTACTTC
>NA|TRBD2|TRBJ2-5|TRBV11-2
CASSLPGRGVRTQYF
TGTGCCAGCAGCTTACCGGGACGGGGGGTAAGGACCCAGTACTTC
>NA|NA|TRBJ1-2|TRBV29-1
CSARDPGDGYTF
TGCAGCGCAAGGGACCCAGGGGATGGCTACACCTTC
>NA|TRBD2|TRBJ2-2|TRBV10-3
CAISGLAKVGTGELFF
TGTGCCATCAGTGGACTAGCTAAAGTGGGCACCGGGGAGCTGTTTTTT
>NA|NA|TRBJ2-6|TRBV5-6
CASSFWGSGANVLTF
TGTGCCAGCAGCTTCTGGGGGTCTGGGGCCAACGTCCTGACTTTC
>NA|NA|TRBJ2-2|TRBV19
CASSMRYTGELFF
TGTGCCAGTAGTATGAGGTACACCGGGGAGCTGTTTTTT
>NA|NA|TRBJ2-7|TRBV6-5
CASASLGEQYF
TGTGCCAGCGCTAGTCTCGGCGAGCAGTACTTC
>NA|NA|TRBJ2-7|TRBV28
CASNSRIAPTYEQYF
TGTGCCAGCAACTCCCGGATAGCGCCTACCTACGAGCAGTACTTC
>NA|TRBD2|TRBJ2-7|TRBV5-1
CASSPWTSGAYEQYF
TGCGCCAGCAGCCCCTGGACTAGCGGGGCCTACGAGCAGTACTTC
>NA|NA|TRBJ1-3|TRBV11-2
CASSLVVNTIYF
TGTGCCAGCAGCTTAGTCGTGAACACCATATATTTT
>NA|NA|TRBJ2-7|TRBV6-5
CASSGQVGSYEQYF
TGTGCCAGCAGCGGCCAAGTGGGCTCCTACGAGCAGTACTTC
>NA|TRBD1|TRBJ2-7|TRBV27
CASSLSGTGGSYEQYF
TGTGCCAGCAGTTTAAGCGGGACAGGGGGGTCCTACGAGCAGTACTTC
>NA|NA|TRBJ2-1|TRBV7-9
CASSSTRDGSYNEQFF
TGTGCCAGCAGCTCCACCCGGGACGGGTCCTACAATGAGCAGTTCTTC
>NA|TRBD1|TRBJ2-7|TRBV28
CASSTPGTGDKTEPYEQYF
TGTGCCAGCAGTACCCCCGGGACAGGGGATAAGACGGAGCCCTACGAGCAGTACTTC
>once|NA|TRBJ2-7|TRBV15
CATSGPGPSSYEQYF
TGTGCCACCAGCGGTCCGGGACCGTCATCCTACGAGCAGTACTTC
>NA|NA|TRBJ2-7|TRBV5-1
CASSFDDSYEQYF
TGCGCCAGCAGCTTTGATGATTCCTACGAGCAGTACTTC
>NA|NA|TRBJ2-7|TRBV29-1
CSVDGGYEQYF
TGCAGCGTTGATGGTGGTTACGAGCAGTACTTC
>NA|TRBD2|TRBJ2-1|TRBV10-3
CAISGTSGGYNEQFF
TGTGCCATCAGTGGGACTAGCGGGGGCTACAATGAGCAGTTCTTC
>few|NA|TRBJ1-1|TRBV28
CASSVKMNTEAFF
TGTGCCAGCAGTGTGAAGATGAACACTGAAGCTTTCTTT
>NA|NA|TRBJ1-4|TRBV7-9
CASSLNGAAYLHEKLFF
TGTGCCAGCAGCTTAAACGGGGCGGCATACCTTCATGAAAAACTGTTTTTT
>few|NA|TRBJ2-1|TRBV10-3
CAIRISGGAGNEQFF
TGTGCCATCAGGATAAGCGGAGGGGCGGGCAATGAGCAGTTCTTC
>NA|TRBD1|TRBJ1-1|TRBV7-8
CASSLDWTGLNTEAFF
TGTGCCAGCAGCTTAGATTGGACAGGCCTGAACACTGAAGCTTTCTTT
>NA|TRBD1|TRBJ1-5|TRBV28
CASSRGLGQPQHF
TGTGCCAGCAGCAGGGGGCTTGGGCAGCCCCAGCATTTT
>NA|NA|TRBJ2-1|TRBV7-6
CASSLESGKIVDEQFF
TGTGCCAGCAGCTTAGAGTCGGGCAAGATTGTCGATGAGCAGTTCTTC
>NA|NA|TRBJ2-5|TRBV28
CASSLRVALKKRGETQYF
TGTGCCAGCAGTCTTCGGGTAGCGCTGAAAAAACGGGGAGAGACCCAGTACTTC
>once|NA|TRBJ1-1|TRBV13
CASSPPRFWEAFF
TGTGCCAGCAGCCCACCCCGTTTTTGGGAAGCTTTCTTT
>once|NA|TRBJ2-3|TRBV9
CASSVGRVSTDTQYF
TGTGCCAGCAGCGTAGGGCGGGTTAGCACAGATACGCAGTATTTT
>NA|NA|TRBJ2-2|TRBV2
CASSEAQEGTDTGELFF
TGTGCCAGCAGTGAAGCGCAGGAAGGGACGGACACCGGGGAGCTGTTTTTT
>NA|TRBD1|TRBJ1-1|TRBV4-1
CASSPLRTGVNTEAFF
TGCGCCAGCAGCCCCCTACGGACAGGGGTGAACACTGAAGCTTTCTTT
>NA|NA|TRBJ2-7|TRBV19
CASSGLRGAYEQYF
TGTGCCAGTAGTGGATTGAGGGGCGCCTACGAGCAGTACTTC
>NA|NA|TRBJ2-2|TRBV2
CASSDLGRNTGELFF
TGTGCCAGCAGTGATTTGGGCAGGAACACCGGGGAGCTGTTTTTT
>once|NA|TRBJ2-3|TRBV20-1
CSARLDTQYF
TGCAGTGCCCGACTAGATACGCAGTATTTT
>NA|NA|TRBJ2-1|TRBV27
CASSLGLNNEQFF
TGTGCCAGCAGTTTGGGCTTGAACAATGAGCAGTTCTTC
>NA|NA|TRBJ2-5|TRBV4-1
CASSQLTRDRFGTQYF
TGCGCCAGCAGCCAACTTACCCGGGACCGCTTTGGGACCCAGTACTTC
>NA|TRBD2|TRBJ2-1|TRBV7-3
CASSLISQRGSSYNEQFF
TGTGCCAGCAGCTTAATCTCTCAGCGGGGAAGCTCCTACAATGAGCAGTTCTTC
>NA|TRBD1|TRBJ1-1|TRBV6-5
CASSSPRQGNTEAFF
TGTGCCAGCAGTTCCCCCAGACAGGGGAACACTGAAGCTTTCTTT
>NA|TRBD1|TRBJ1-4|TRBV7-9
CASSLGQGKLFF
TGTGCCAGCAGCTTGGGACAGGGAAAACTGTTTTTT
>NA|NA|TRBJ1-6|TRBV2
CASSESTLHF
TGTGCCAGCAGTGAATCCACCCTCCACTTT
>NA|NA|TRBJ1-4|TRBV2
CASREPGTNEKLFF
TGTGCCAGCAGGGAACCCGGGACAAACGAAAAACTGTTTTTT
>NA|TRBD1|TRBJ2-3|TRBV7-9
CASTRDREADTQYF
TGTGCCAGCACCCGGGACAGGGAGGCAGATACGCAGTATTTT
>once|NA|TRBJ1-6|TRBV28
CASSPWGELHF
TGTGCCAGCAGCCCATGGGGGGAACTCCACTTT
>NA|NA|TRBJ2-7|TRBV28
CASSLGQVLYEQYF
TGTGCCAGCAGTTTAGGTCAGGTTCTCTACGAGCAGTACTTC